Given below is one T cell receptor (beta chain) in context. The CDR3 is 17 amino acids. Germline V CDR1 and CDR2: SGHRS, YFSETQ. V lost 2 bases and J lost 3, with 15 bases in between. The record originates from a study of beta chain features in type 1 diabetes. cDNA synthesis used the whole RNA isolate, giving expressed TCRB sequences. Sequencing used immunoSEQ multiplex PCR; TCRdb keeps in-frame clones, though not all of them. Counted here are about 290,000 clones, 8% occurring once; the ten biggest clones make up more than 0.8%. The authors obtained over 95% purity in all sorted populations. This TCR came from a woman between 18 and 29 years old in good health. The chain carries TRBV5-1 and TRBJ1-6; no definite D call. What was sequenced was central memory CD4+ T cells from blood. CDR3 loop: CASSLMGAGGYNSPLHF. CDR3 bases: TGCGCCAGCAGCTTAATGGGTGCGGGAGGCTATAATTCACCCCTCCACTTT.